This is a list of T cell receptor beta chains from one sample in a study of blood T cell repertoires in COVID-19. Method: immunoSEQ multiplex PCR; TCRdb's copy keeps in-frame clones and lacks some. The sample yields 250,000 to 350,000 clones, 70% to 90% seen once. Material for sequencing was peripheral blood. These receptors came from a woman aged 55-69 years with acute or convalescent COVID-19. CDR3s include the opening cysteine and the closing phenylalanine or tryptophan. Each record gives: J gene, V gene, CDR3 protein.

>TRBJ1-2|TRBV19
CASTPTGESHGYTF
>TRBJ2-2|TRBV9
CASSTTSGTTGELFF
>TRBJ2-6|TRBV29-1
CSVGAGGSGANVLTF
>TRBJ1-6|TRBV6-6
CASSIPGGNSPLHF
>TRBJ1-5|TRBV7-2
CASSLTGTTGGQPQHF
>TRBJ1-2|TRBV29-1
CSVEVSDGGGYTF
>TRBJ2-2|TRBV14
CASSQVQGGTGELFF
>TRBJ2-7|TRBV2
CASSGLDSYEQYF
>TRBJ2-5|TRBV6-5
CATTGSEGTETQYF
>TRBJ2-1|TRBV18
CASSPIGHEQFF
>TRBJ1-2|TRBV6-5
CASRGRDRGYGYTF
>TRBJ1-1|TRBV2
CASRQGPLGYAEAFF
>TRBJ2-5|TRBV7-8
CASSLGSGTSGETQYF
>TRBJ2-1|TRBV7-3
CASSFLGRAHEQFF
>TRBJ2-2|TRBV7-9
CASSPLRSRTARVSGELFF
>TRBJ1-1|TRBV7-3
CASTKQGRNTEAFF
>TRBJ2-7|TRBV2
CASLTGTGTGEQYF
>TRBJ1-1|TRBV5-6
CASSPGEGNTEAFF
>TRBJ2-6|TRBV19
CASSSLAGANVLTF
>TRBJ2-3|TRBV7-2
CASSVGLAGVGGTDTQYF
>TRBJ2-1|TRBV6-4
CASSDSGQGINEQFF
>TRBJ1-2|TRBV4-3
CASSQEPRLGGGYTF
>TRBJ2-5|TRBV19
CASSMAPAGGGETQYF
>TRBJ2-3|TRBV6-4
CASSDSAGGPDTQYF
>TRBJ2-1|TRBV7-2
CATTGDVYNEQFF
>TRBJ2-5|TRBV14
CASSPRGGWEDTQYF
>TRBJ1-1|TRBV18
CASSRGQWSTEAFF
>TRBJ2-3|TRBV11-3
CASSLGGRTDTQYF
>TRBJ2-4|TRBV24-1
CATSDRAKNIQYF
>TRBJ1-2|TRBV6-6
CASSPPTGNFVYGYTF
>TRBJ1-3|TRBV19
CASIDRSSGNTIYF
>TRBJ1-5|TRBV5-1
CASSSDSYCNQPQHF
>TRBJ1-1|TRBV9
CASSVQNTEAFF
>TRBJ2-2|TRBV7-7
CASQGGVQNTGELFF
>TRBJ2-1|TRBV30
CAWSTGTASYNEQFF
>TRBJ1-2|TRBV10-3
CAISERTGLNVGYTF
>TRBJ2-3|TRBV10-3
CAISESGRGREDTQYF
>TRBJ1-4|TRBV28
CASSSGQLNEKLFF
>TRBJ2-7|TRBV5-1
CASGGTSDEQYF
>TRBJ1-3|TRBV5-1
CASSLDTGDRNTIYF
>TRBJ1-4|TRBV12-3/TRBV12-4
CASSLAGVEKLFF
>TRBJ1-1|TRBV5-5
CASSFGTAGGNTEAFF
>TRBJ1-5|TRBV4-1
CASRQTGTNQPQHF
>TRBJ2-1|TRBV7-3
CASSLNSANEQFF